This TCR beta chain appears in the sequencing data of a study of blood T cell repertoires in COVID-19 (dated by TCRdb to about 2020). Notes on the research overall: Samples covering the acute and convalescent phases of COVID-19 were provided by collaborators in the United States, Italy and Spain. HLA class I and class II types, where available, came from metadata supplied by the sample provider rather than from assay-based typing. The sample metadata nearly always contained a de-identified subject ID, COVID-19 status, age in years and sex. The repertoires were released in a freely available public database meant as a resource for research on the immune response to SARS-CoV-2. Deeply sampled blood TCRbeta repertoires from subjects exposed to, actively infected with, or recovered from COVID-19 were included in the dataset. The samples were drawn from two sources: the first 160 participants of the ongoing ImmuneRACE study, and 1,200 or so subjects contributed by 6 global collaborators. The material from the prospective study consisted of cDNA or gDNA derived from T cells, B-cell-depleted T cells, or PBMCs.

Paper-wide results and their limitations: The amount of clinical and demographic metadata varied by source and participant and was provided uncurated.

Each collaborating institution followed its own protocols to collect whole blood in K2EDTA tubes. For TCRbeta analysis, collaborator samples were shipped as frozen whole blood, as isolated PBMCs, or as DNA extracted from either sample type. The immunoSEQ Assay, a bias-controlled multiplex PCR, was used to amplify TCRbeta CDR3 regions from genomic DNA. Under the source paper's analysis protocol: The number of nucleated cells in each sample was estimated from the amplification of reference gene primers within the assay. To quantify the absolute abundance of each unique TCRbeta CDR3 rearrangement, sequence reads were collapsed and filtered. For each sample, productive Simpson clonality was calculated by taking the square root of Simpson's diversity index across productive rearrangements. The immuneACCESS repertoire file appears here via TCRdb, limited to in-frame rearrangements. These files lack a portion of the clones; in checked studies, under half of the deficit traces to unresolved V genes, and the cause of the others is not known. The V and J calls and clone size are taken from that table; D and trimming were inferred from the DNA. For this sample there are fewer than 100,000 clones; roughly 82% appear just once. The top ten hold approximately 20% of the sample.

In the case of this clone: Its target antigen remains unknown. Base qualities are not at hand, and no much larger clone is one base apart.

The CDR3, cysteine through phenylalanine, is 14 amino acids long. The read is trimmed to its CDR3 DNA, 42 bases read in frame from base 1. Clipping removes 4 bases from V and 5 bases from J, with 5 as the unmatched junction base count. From a lookup of the germline V gene, CDR1 and CDR2 are KGHSH and LQKENI. What was sequenced was peripheral blood. The chain joins TRBV18 to TRBJ2-3; 8 middle bases align to TRBD2. The sequence was collected from a woman aged 50 to 65 with acute or convalescent COVID-19. The CDR3 reads CASSLGLGIDTQYF. The DNA sequence follows: TGTGCCAGCTCACTGGGACTAGGGATAGATACGCAGTATTTT.